Here is one T cell receptor beta chain with its context. The CDR3 covers 16 residues. V was shortened by 3 bases and J by 1 base, with 15 bases between the two germline ends. Germline CDR1 reads KGHSH; CDR2 reads LQKENI. The sample comes from a study of blood T cell repertoires in COVID-19. Study as a whole: Samples came from the United States, Italy and Spain, spanning acute and convalescent COVID-19.

Methods used by the authors: Amplification of reference gene primers provided the estimated nucleated cell counts. Produced via immunoSEQ multiplex PCR; TCRdb's table is partial and in-frame only. The V and J calls and the clone size are those of that table, but D and trimming were determined from the DNA. The table lists approximately 53,000 clones, 89% of them singletons. The receptor was isolated from a human donor in a cohort sampled during active COVID-19. Sequenced material: peripheral blood. The chain uses TRBV18 and TRBJ1-1, with D hard to call. CDR3 nucleotide sequence: TGTGCCAGCTCACCCTCCCTAGCGCAGAAGAACACTGAAGCTTTCTTT. As protein: CASSPSLAQKNTEAFF.